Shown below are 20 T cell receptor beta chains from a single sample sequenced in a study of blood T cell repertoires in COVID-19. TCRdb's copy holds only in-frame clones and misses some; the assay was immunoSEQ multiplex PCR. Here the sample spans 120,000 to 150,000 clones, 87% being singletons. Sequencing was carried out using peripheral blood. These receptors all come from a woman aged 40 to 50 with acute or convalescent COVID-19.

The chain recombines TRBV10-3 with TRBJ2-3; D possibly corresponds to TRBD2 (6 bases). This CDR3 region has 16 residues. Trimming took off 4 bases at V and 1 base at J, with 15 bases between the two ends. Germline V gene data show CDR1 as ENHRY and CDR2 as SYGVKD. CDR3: CAISGSGLRGTDTQYF. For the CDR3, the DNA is TGTGCCATCAGTGGTTCGGGACTCCGAGGCACAGATACGCAGTATTTT.

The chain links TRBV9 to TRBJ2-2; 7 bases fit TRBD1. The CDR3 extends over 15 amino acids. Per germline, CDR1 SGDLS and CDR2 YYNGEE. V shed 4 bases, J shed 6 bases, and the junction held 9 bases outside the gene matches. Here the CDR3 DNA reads TGTGCCAGCAGCTCCTCAGGGGGTACGGCCGGGGAGCTGTTTTTT. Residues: CASSSSGGTAGELFF.

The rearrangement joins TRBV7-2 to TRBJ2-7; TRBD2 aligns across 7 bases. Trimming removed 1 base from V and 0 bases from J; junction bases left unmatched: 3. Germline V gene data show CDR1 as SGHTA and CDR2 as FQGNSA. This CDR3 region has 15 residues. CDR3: CASSLGRGYSYEQYF. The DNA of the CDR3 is TGTGCCAGCAGCTTAGGGCGGGGGTACTCCTACGAGCAGTACTTC.

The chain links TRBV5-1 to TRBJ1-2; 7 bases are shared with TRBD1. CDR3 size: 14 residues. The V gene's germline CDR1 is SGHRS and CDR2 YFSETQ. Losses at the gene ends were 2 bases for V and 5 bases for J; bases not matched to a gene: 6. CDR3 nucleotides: TGCGCCAGCAGCTTAGAAGGGGGCGAGTATGGCTACACCTTC. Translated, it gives CASSLEGGEYGYTF.

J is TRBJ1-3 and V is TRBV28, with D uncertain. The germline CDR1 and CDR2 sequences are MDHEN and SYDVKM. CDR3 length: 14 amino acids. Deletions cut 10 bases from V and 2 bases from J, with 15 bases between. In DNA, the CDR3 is TGTGCCACCCATTCCGGGTTCCCTGGAAACACCATATATTTT. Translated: CATHSGFPGNTIYF.

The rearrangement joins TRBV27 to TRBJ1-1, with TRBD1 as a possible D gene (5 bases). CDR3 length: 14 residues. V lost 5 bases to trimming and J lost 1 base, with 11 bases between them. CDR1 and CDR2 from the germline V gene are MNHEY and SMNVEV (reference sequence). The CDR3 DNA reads TGTGCCAGCAGTGTACAGGCCTGGAACACTGAAGCTTTCTTT. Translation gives CASSVQAWNTEAFF.

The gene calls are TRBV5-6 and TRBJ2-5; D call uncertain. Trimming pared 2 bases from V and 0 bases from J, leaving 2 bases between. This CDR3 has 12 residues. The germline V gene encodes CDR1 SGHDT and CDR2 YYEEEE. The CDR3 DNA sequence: TGTGCCAGCAGCTTCGACCAAGAGACCCAGTACTTC. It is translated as CASSFDQETQYF.

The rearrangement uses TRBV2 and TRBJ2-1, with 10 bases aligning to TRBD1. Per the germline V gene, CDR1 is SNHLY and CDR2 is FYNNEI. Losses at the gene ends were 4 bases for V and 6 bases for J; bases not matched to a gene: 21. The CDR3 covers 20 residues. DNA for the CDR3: TGTGCCAGCAGTGCACCCCCTCGTCCCGGGACAGGGGTTTACGCCAATGAGCAGTTCTTC. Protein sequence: CASSAPPRPGTGVYANEQFF. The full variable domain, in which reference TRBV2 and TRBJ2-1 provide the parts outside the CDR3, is EPEVTQTPSHQVTQMGQEVILRCVPISNHLYFYWYRQILGQKVEFLVSFYNNEISEKSEIFDDQFSVERPDGSNFTLKIRSTKLEDSAMYFCASSAPPRPGTGVYANEQFFGPGTRLTVL.

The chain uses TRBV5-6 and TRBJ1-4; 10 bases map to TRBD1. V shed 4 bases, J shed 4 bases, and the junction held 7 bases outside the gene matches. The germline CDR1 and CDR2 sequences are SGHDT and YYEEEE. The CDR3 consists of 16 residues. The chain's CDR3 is CASSPLGTGVNEKLFF. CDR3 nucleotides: TGTGCCAGCAGCCCCCTGGGGACAGGGGTTAATGAAAAACTGTTTTTT.

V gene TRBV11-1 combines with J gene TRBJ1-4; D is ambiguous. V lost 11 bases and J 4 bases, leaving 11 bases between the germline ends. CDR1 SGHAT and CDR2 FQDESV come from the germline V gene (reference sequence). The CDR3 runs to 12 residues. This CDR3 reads CAAGDSNEKLFF. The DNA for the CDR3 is TGTGCCGCCGGGGATAGTAATGAAAAACTGTTTTTT.

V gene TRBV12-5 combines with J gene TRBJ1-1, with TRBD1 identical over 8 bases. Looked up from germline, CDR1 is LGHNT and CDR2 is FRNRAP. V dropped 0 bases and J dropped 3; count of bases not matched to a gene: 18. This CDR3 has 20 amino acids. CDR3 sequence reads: CASGLVYGVAPKTGDTEAFF. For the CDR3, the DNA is TGTGCTAGTGGTTTGGTCTATGGTGTGGCCCCAAAGACAGGGGACACTGAAGCTTTCTTT.

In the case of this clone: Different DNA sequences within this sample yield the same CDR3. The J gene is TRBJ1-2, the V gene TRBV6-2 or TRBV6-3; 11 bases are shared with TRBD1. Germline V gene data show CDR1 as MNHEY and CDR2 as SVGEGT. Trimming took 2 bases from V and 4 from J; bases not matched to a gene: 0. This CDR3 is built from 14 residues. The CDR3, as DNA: TGTGCCAGCAGTTACGGGACAGGGGGCTATGGCTACACCTTC. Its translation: CASSYGTGGYGYTF.

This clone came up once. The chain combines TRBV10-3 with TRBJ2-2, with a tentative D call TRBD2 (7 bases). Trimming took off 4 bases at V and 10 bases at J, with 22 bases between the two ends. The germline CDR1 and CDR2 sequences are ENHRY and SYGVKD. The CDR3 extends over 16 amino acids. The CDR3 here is CAISGPPGGPAQELFF. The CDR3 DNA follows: TGTGCCATCAGTGGACCCCCCGGGGGGCCTGCACAGGAGCTGTTTTTT.

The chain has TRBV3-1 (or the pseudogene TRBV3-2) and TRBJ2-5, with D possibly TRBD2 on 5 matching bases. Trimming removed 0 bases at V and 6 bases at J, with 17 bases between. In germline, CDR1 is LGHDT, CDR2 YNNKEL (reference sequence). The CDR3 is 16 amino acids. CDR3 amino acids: CASSQDAQLVMKTQYF. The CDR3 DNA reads TGTGCCAGCAGCCAAGATGCTCAACTAGTGATGAAGACCCAGTACTTC.

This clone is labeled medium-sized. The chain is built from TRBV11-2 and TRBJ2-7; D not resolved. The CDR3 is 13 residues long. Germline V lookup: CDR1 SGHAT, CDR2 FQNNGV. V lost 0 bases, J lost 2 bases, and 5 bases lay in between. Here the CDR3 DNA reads TGTGCCAGCAGCTTAGATACTACCTACGAGCAGTACTTC. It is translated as CASSLDTTYEQYF.

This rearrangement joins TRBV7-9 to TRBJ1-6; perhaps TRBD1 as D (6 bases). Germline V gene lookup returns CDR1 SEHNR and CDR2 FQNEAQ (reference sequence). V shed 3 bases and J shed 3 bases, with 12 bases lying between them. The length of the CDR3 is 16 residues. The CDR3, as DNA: TGTGCCAGCAGCTTCGGGGGGCTTTTCTATAATTCACCCCTCCACTTT. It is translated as CASSFGGLFYNSPLHF. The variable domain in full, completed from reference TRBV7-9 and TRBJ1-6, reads DTGVSQNPRHKITKRGQNVTFRCDPISEHNRLYWYRQTLGQGPEFLTYFQNEAQLEKSRLLSDRFSAERPKGSFSTLEIQRTEQGDSAMYLCASSFGGLFYNSPLHFGNGTRLTVT.

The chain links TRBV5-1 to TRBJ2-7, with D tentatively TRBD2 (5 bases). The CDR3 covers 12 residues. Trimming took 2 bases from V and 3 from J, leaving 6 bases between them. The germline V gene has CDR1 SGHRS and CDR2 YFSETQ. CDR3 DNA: TGCGCCAGCAGCTTCCGGGGCTACGAGCAGTACTTC. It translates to CASSFRGYEQYF.

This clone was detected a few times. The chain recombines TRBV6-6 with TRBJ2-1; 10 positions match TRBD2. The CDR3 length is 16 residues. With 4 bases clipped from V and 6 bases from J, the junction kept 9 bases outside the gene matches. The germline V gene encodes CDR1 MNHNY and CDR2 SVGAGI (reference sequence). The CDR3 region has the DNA TGTGCCAGCAGTTCCCCTAGCGGGAGAAGGGGCAATGAGCAGTTCTTC. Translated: CASSSPSGRRGNEQFF.

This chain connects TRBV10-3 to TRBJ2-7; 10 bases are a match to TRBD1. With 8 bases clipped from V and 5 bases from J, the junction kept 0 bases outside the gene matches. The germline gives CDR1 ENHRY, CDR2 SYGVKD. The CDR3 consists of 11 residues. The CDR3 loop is CAIGTGDEQYF. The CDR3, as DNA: TGTGCCATCGGGACAGGGGACGAGCAGTACTTC.

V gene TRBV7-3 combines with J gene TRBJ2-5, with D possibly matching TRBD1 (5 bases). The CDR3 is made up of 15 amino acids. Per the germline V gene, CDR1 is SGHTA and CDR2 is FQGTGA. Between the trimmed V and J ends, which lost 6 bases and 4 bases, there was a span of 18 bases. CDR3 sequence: CASSSQGRAGETQYF. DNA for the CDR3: TGTGCCAGCAGTTCCCAAGGCAGGGCCGGAGAGACCCAGTACTTC.